A selection of T cell receptor beta chains follows, all from one sample in a study of T cell changes during pregnancy in multiple sclerosis. Some clones are missing from TCRdb's copy, which holds only in-frame ones; the method was immunoSEQ multiplex PCR. The sample carries 40,000 to 55,000 clones, almost 95% recorded once. Sequencing was carried out using peripheral blood. The receptors shown here come from a female donor with multiple sclerosis, enrolled in a pregnancy study. Each CDR3 is given with its conserved first and last residue. The D gene is left open where the match is weak. Some rows mark clone size as missing; the rest say once, few, many or name a class of expanded clone.

size: -
D: -
V: TRBV29-1
J: TRBJ1-2
DNA: TGCAGCGTTGGTGGCGCCTTCTATGGCTACACCTTC
CDR3: CSVGGAFYGYTF

size: -
D: -
V: TRBV19
J: TRBJ2-1
DNA: TGTGCCAGTAGTCAGGGTGGGAGCTCCTACAATGAGCAGTTCTTC
CDR3: CASSQGGSSYNEQFF

size: once
D: -
V: TRBV11-2
J: TRBJ1-2
DNA: TGTGCCAGCACCTCCCTAGGGGCGGTCACCTTC
CDR3: CASTSLGAVTF

size: -
D: TRBD2
V: TRBV7-6
J: TRBJ2-7
DNA: TGTGCCAGCAGCCTCCTGGGGGGGGACTCCTACGAGCAGTACTTC
CDR3: CASSLLGGDSYEQYF

size: -
D: TRBD2
V: TRBV10-3
J: TRBJ2-1
DNA: TGTGCCATCTCGGCGGGAGAGTCCTACAATGAGCAGTTCTTC
CDR3: CAISAGESYNEQFF

size: -
D: TRBD1
V: TRBV4-2
J: TRBJ1-4
DNA: TGTGCCAGCAGCCAAGATCCCCAGGGGGGTAATGAAAAACTGTTTTTT
CDR3: CASSQDPQGGNEKLFF

size: -
D: -
V: TRBV6-6
J: TRBJ1-3
DNA: TGTGCCAGCAAAACAGGGATCTCTGGAAACACCATATATTTT
CDR3: CASKTGISGNTIYF

size: -
D: -
V: TRBV7-2
J: TRBJ1-3
DNA: TGTGCCAGCAGATCCCTCGGGGACACCTTGAAGCTCTCTGGAAACACCATATATTTT
CDR3: CASRSLGDTLKLSGNTIYF

size: -
D: -
V: TRBV27
J: TRBJ1-5
DNA: TGTGCCAGCAGTTTAGATGGCGGCGGCTCGCCCCAGCATTTT
CDR3: CASSLDGGGSPQHF

size: -
D: -
V: TRBV7-2
J: TRBJ1-5
DNA: TGTGCCAGCTCCACTCGTGGAAATCAGCCCCAGCATTTT
CDR3: CASSTRGNQPQHF

size: -
D: TRBD2
V: TRBV5-1
J: TRBJ2-5
DNA: TGCGCCAGCAGCGGCGGGACTAGCGGGGACGTTTTAGGGGAGACCCAGTACTTC
CDR3: CASSGGTSGDVLGETQYF

size: -
D: -
V: TRBV6-6
J: TRBJ1-1
DNA: TGTGCCAGCAGTTACCCACAGAACTCTGAAGCTTTCTTT
CDR3: CASSYPQNSEAFF

size: -
D: -
V: TRBV2
J: TRBJ2-7
DNA: TGTGCCAGCAGTGACATGCACTACGAGCAGTACTTC
CDR3: CASSDMHYEQYF

size: -
D: -
V: TRBV6-1
J: TRBJ2-1
DNA: TGTGCCAGCAGTGAAGAATGGCAGGGGCCTTACAATGAGCAGTTCTTC
CDR3: CASSEEWQGPYNEQFF

size: -
D: TRBD2
V: TRBV7-2
J: TRBJ2-7
DNA: TGTGCCAGCAGCTCGCAGACTAGCGGGGGAGGCTCCTACGAGCAGTACTTC
CDR3: CASSSQTSGGGSYEQYF

size: -
D: -
V: TRBV29-1
J: TRBJ2-7
DNA: TGCAGCGCCTACGACAGGAAGCAGTACTTC
CDR3: CSAYDRKQYF

size: -
D: TRBD2
V: TRBV13
J: TRBJ2-3
DNA: TGTGCCAGCAGCTTACTGCGGGAGGGCCTAGATACGCAGTATTTT
CDR3: CASSLLREGLDTQYF

size: -
D: TRBD1
V: TRBV30
J: TRBJ1-2
DNA: TGTGCCTGGAGTGCCAGACAGGGGTCTAACTATGGCTACACCTTC
CDR3: CAWSARQGSNYGYTF

size: once
D: TRBD1
V: TRBV2
J: TRBJ1-5
DNA: TGTGCCAGCACTCGGGGACAGGGGATTCAGCTCCAGCATTTT
CDR3: CASTRGQGIQLQHF

size: -
D: TRBD1
V: TRBV29-1
J: TRBJ1-2
DNA: TGCAGCGTTCCTTTCTTACAGGGGGATGGCTACACCTTC
CDR3: CSVPFLQGDGYTF

size: -
D: -
V: TRBV7-2
J: TRBJ2-5
DNA: TGTGCCAGCAGCTCTACAGGGGGTGGGCGCGGGACTAAGACCCAGTACTTC
CDR3: CASSSTGGGRGTKTQYF

size: -
D: TRBD2
V: TRBV11-2
J: TRBJ2-3
DNA: TGTGCCAGCAGCTTAGAGGAGACTAGCGGATATACTAGCACAGATACGCAGTATTTT
CDR3: CASSLEETSGYTSTDTQYF

size: -
D: -
V: TRBV28
J: TRBJ2-7
DNA: TGTGCCAGCAATAGGGGACGATTGGAGCAGTACTTC
CDR3: CASNRGRLEQYF

size: -
D: -
V: TRBV9
J: TRBJ1-3
DNA: TGTGCCAGCAGCGCCGAGGGGGGCTATGGAAACACCATATATTTT
CDR3: CASSAEGGYGNTIYF

size: -
D: -
V: TRBV2
J: TRBJ2-2
DNA: TGTGCCAGCAGTGATTTCGGGGTTTGGACCGGGGAGCTGTTTTTT
CDR3: CASSDFGVWTGELFF

size: -
D: -
V: TRBV5-1
J: TRBJ2-7
DNA: TGCGCCAGCAGCTTAGGTCCAAGAACTCAATCCTACGAGCAGTACTTC
CDR3: CASSLGPRTQSYEQYF

size: once
D: -
V: TRBV11-2
J: TRBJ2-7
DNA: TGTGCCAGCAGCCACTCTTTCGTGCCGGGGGAGCAGTACTTC
CDR3: CASSHSFVPGEQYF

size: -
D: -
V: TRBV19
J: TRBJ2-4
DNA: TGTGCCAGTAGTCTCGACAGAAAAAACATTCAGTACTTC
CDR3: CASSLDRKNIQYF

size: -
D: -
V: TRBV18
J: TRBJ2-5
DNA: TGTGCCAGCTCGCCCGGGCACCAAGAGACCCAGTACTTC
CDR3: CASSPGHQETQYF

size: few
D: -
V: TRBV6-5
J: TRBJ2-7
DNA: TGTGCCAGCAGAATAGGGGCGTCCTACGAGCAGTACTTC
CDR3: CASRIGASYEQYF

size: -
D: TRBD1
V: TRBV19
J: TRBJ1-5
DNA: TGTGCCAGTACACCGGACAGGGATAGCAATCAGCCCCAGCATTTT
CDR3: CASTPDRDSNQPQHF

size: once
D: TRBD1
V: TRBV5-1
J: TRBJ1-4
DNA: TGCGCCAGCAGCTTGGTAGGGACAGGGGACGAAAAACTGTTTTTT
CDR3: CASSLVGTGDEKLFF

size: -
D: TRBD1
V: TRBV27
J: TRBJ2-2
DNA: TGTGCCAGCAGTTCCGGGTCGGGGACAGCCCACACCGGGGAGCTGTTTTTT
CDR3: CASSSGSGTAHTGELFF

size: -
D: -
V: TRBV6-6
J: TRBJ2-1
DNA: TGTGCCAGCACCCCTCCCTCTGCCCTGCACAATGAGCAGTTCTTC
CDR3: CASTPPSALHNEQFF

size: once
D: -
V: TRBV2
J: TRBJ2-7
DNA: TGTGCCAGCAGCCGGGACTTGTCCTACGAGCAGTACTTC
CDR3: CASSRDLSYEQYF

size: -
D: TRBD1
V: TRBV5-1
J: TRBJ2-2
DNA: TGCGCCAGCAGCTTGGATCCCTATCGACAGGGTTCGAACACCGGGGAGCTGTTTTTT
CDR3: CASSLDPYRQGSNTGELFF

size: -
D: -
V: TRBV14
J: TRBJ1-3
DNA: TGTGCCAGCAGCCAAGAAATCTTCAGGGAGAGCTCTGGAAACACCATATATTTT
CDR3: CASSQEIFRESSGNTIYF

size: -
D: TRBD2
V: TRBV6-5
J: TRBJ2-5
DNA: TGTGCCAGCAGTTATGGGACTAGCGGGAGGGGTGAGACCCAGTACTTC
CDR3: CASSYGTSGRGETQYF

size: -
D: -
V: TRBV7-2
J: TRBJ2-1
DNA: TGTGCCAGCAGCTTAGGGTGGGGGTCCTACAATGAGCAGTTCTTC
CDR3: CASSLGWGSYNEQFF

size: -
D: TRBD1
V: TRBV6-1
J: TRBJ2-7
DNA: TGTGCCAGCAGTGAACGCGTGACAGGGGGCTACGAGCAGTACTTC
CDR3: CASSERVTGGYEQYF

size: -
D: -
V: TRBV10-3
J: TRBJ1-1
DNA: TGTGCCCCCCTGGCGTCGGCTTTCTTT
CDR3: CAPLASAFF

size: -
D: -
V: TRBV11-2
J: TRBJ1-1
DNA: TGTGCCAGCCACCTTCAGAGAAACACTGAAGCTTTCTTT
CDR3: CASHLQRNTEAFF

size: -
D: -
V: TRBV6-1
J: TRBJ1-2
DNA: TGTGCCAGCAGTGAAGGGCAGGGGATTTATGGCTACACCTTC
CDR3: CASSEGQGIYGYTF

size: -
D: -
V: TRBV10-2
J: TRBJ1-1
DNA: TGCGCCAGCAGTGAGTCGAGGGGCAAAAACACTGAAGCTTTCTTT
CDR3: CASSESRGKNTEAFF

size: -
D: TRBD2
V: TRBV18
J: TRBJ2-5
DNA: TGTGCCAGCTCACCACCGAACGCGGGGGGCAGGGAGACCCAGTACTTC
CDR3: CASSPPNAGGRETQYF

size: -
D: -
V: TRBV30
J: TRBJ1-1
DNA: TGTGCCTGGAGTGTACGGTTTTCGGGAGACACTGAAGCTTTCTTT
CDR3: CAWSVRFSGDTEAFF

size: -
D: -
V: TRBV12-5
J: TRBJ1-5
DNA: TGTGCTAGTGGTTTAAGGGGCAATCAGCCCCAGCATTTT
CDR3: CASGLRGNQPQHF

size: -
D: TRBD1
V: TRBV19
J: TRBJ1-2
DNA: TGTGCCAGTAGTCCCTGGGACAGGTGGAATGGCTACACCTTC
CDR3: CASSPWDRWNGYTF

size: -
D: TRBD1
V: TRBV9
J: TRBJ1-1
DNA: TGTGCCAGCAGCGTAGCCCCGACAGGGGTGGTGGGTGAAGCTTTCTTT
CDR3: CASSVAPTGVVGEAFF

size: -
D: -
V: TRBV27
J: TRBJ1-3
DNA: TGTGCCAGCAGTTCCAGTCGTGGAAACACCATATATTTT
CDR3: CASSSSRGNTIYF

size: -
D: -
V: TRBV5-6
J: TRBJ1-3
DNA: TGTGCCAGCAGCTTTTCCGGGCTAAGGGGCACCATATATTTT
CDR3: CASSFSGLRGTIYF

size: once
D: TRBD1
V: TRBV27
J: TRBJ1-1
DNA: TGTGCCAGCAGTCTGACAGGGGGCGGTGGCACTGAAGCTTTCTTT
CDR3: CASSLTGGGGTEAFF

size: once
D: -
V: TRBV6-5
J: TRBJ2-1
DNA: TGTGCCAGCAGTTATACGGCCCACCTTTCCTACAATGAGCAGTTCTTC
CDR3: CASSYTAHLSYNEQFF